Presented here are 8 T cell receptor beta chains from one specimen sequenced in a study of beta chain features in type 1 diabetes. cDNA synthesis used the whole RNA isolate, giving expressed TCRB sequences. The data were produced by immunoSEQ multiplex PCR, yet TCRdb's version contains in-frame clones alone and is incomplete. The data contain under 250,000 clones, roughly 30% of them seen just once; the ten biggest clones take up more than 3%. Sample: central memory CD4+ T cells from blood. The receptors stem from a man younger than 45 in good health.

The V gene is TRBV29-1, the J gene TRBJ2-5; D gene ambiguous. The V gene's germline CDR1 is SQVTM and CDR2 ANQGSEA. This CDR3 is built from 12 residues. V was pared by 4 bases and J by 5 bases, with 11 bases between. DNA for the CDR3: TGCAGCGTTGGGGTATTCGGGGAGACCCAGTACTTC. Protein sequence: CSVGVFGETQYF.

A few counts support this clone. This chain uses TRBV28 with TRBJ2-1, with a weak D call TRBD2 (6 bases). This CDR3 has 13 amino acids. The V and J ends lost 8 bases and 0 bases respectively, with 8 bases between them. Germline V gene data show CDR1 as MDHEN and CDR2 as SYDVKM. The DNA for the CDR3 is TGTGCCAGCCGGGAGCCCTCCTACAATGAGCAGTTCTTC. Translating gives CASREPSYNEQFF.

This clone was recorded a few times. The rearrangement joins TRBV4-3 to TRBJ2-3; D call uncertain. V shed 4 bases and J shed 3 bases, with 11 bases lying between them. The germline gives CDR1 LGHNA, CDR2 YSLEER. The CDR3 runs to 14 residues. The CDR3 is CASSRTVITDTQYF. DNA for the CDR3: TGCGCCAGCAGCCGCACCGTTATAACAGATACGCAGTATTTT.

This clone was observed a few times. The rearrangement joins TRBV5-6 to TRBJ2-3, with 9 bases aligning to TRBD1. Germline assignment: CDR1 SGHDT and CDR2 YYEEEE. V shed 4 bases, J shed 1 base, and the junction held 4 bases outside the gene matches. The CDR3 runs 15 residues. CDR3 sequence: CASSHGQGRTDTQYF. CDR3 bases: TGTGCCAGCAGCCACGGACAGGGGCGCACAGATACGCAGTATTTT.

This clone turned up a few times. The gene calls are TRBV29-1 and TRBJ2-1, with TRBD1 matching 7 bases. Germline assignment: CDR1 SQVTM and CDR2 ANQGSEA. This CDR3 contains 14 residues. The CDR3 DNA reads as TGCAGTGACCTTAGACAGGGAGTATTGAATGAGCAGTTCTTC. Translated: CSDLRQGVLNEQFF.

The chain joins TRBV7-9 to TRBJ1-5; weak D call: TRBD1 (5 bases). The germline V gene encodes CDR1 SEHNR and CDR2 FQNEAQ (reference sequence). Trimming removed 4 bases from V and 3 bases from J, with 13 bases in between. The CDR3 covers 15 residues. This CDR3 reads CASSSGGGINQPQHF. CDR3 bases: TGTGCCAGCAGCTCCGGTGGGGGAATCAATCAGCCCCAGCATTTT.

This clone occurred many times. The chain joins TRBV7-2 to TRBJ2-3, with 9 bases fitting TRBD1. Per the germline V gene, CDR1 is SGHTA and CDR2 is FQGNSA. J gave up 4 bases and V 5 bases, and 7 bases lay outside the gene matches. There are 15 residues in the CDR3. The CDR3 bases are TGTGCCAGCAGCGGCTACAGGGGGCCTGCAGATACGCAGTATTTT. Its translation is CASSGYRGPADTQYF.

The chain has TRBV30 and TRBJ2-5; D is undetermined. This CDR3 is built from 13 residues. CDR1 GTSNPN and CDR2 SVGIG come from the germline V gene (reference sequence). V was trimmed by 4 bases and J by 0 bases, leaving 9 bases between them. CDR3 sequence: CAWNTLYQETQYF. The CDR3 DNA is TGTGCCTGGAATACCCTGTACCAAGAGACCCAGTACTTC. The full variable domain, its missing parts supplied by reference TRBV30 and TRBJ2-5, is SQTIHQWPATLVQPVGSPLSLECTVEGTSNPNLYWYRQAAGRGLQLLFYSVGIGQISSEVPQNLSASRPQDRQFILSSKKLLLSDSGFYLCAWNTLYQETQYFGPGTRLLVL.